Many counts were recorded for the clone carrying this T cell receptor beta chain. Its antigen remains unknown. A single record per CDR3 protein comes from TCRdb applying MiXCR to the 5' RACE reads. The table records hundreds of thousands of distinct CDR3 sequences, roughly 24% of them present only once. This entry is derived from a study of identical twins. The germline V gene encodes CDR1 SGHTA and CDR2 FQGNSA. This CDR3 has 16 residues. The V gene lost 5 bases and the J gene lost 1 base, with 12 bases spanning the gap. General study points: Beta clonotypes that were abundant in cord blood contained fewer insertions, a pattern absent from memory repertoires. Twins' excess sharing was less marked for out-of-frame beta sequences.

This sample also belongs to another study, concerning T cells expressing NK-cell markers. That report adds: One observes that, in several donors, these clonotypes were also the leading ones within the CD3+CD56-NKG2C+ fraction.

The receptor's source is a woman aged 18 to 35 in good health. The V and J genes are TRBV7-2 and TRBJ1-6, with D perhaps matching TRBD1 (5 bases). Sequencing input: CD4+ T cells sorted from blood. The CDR3 here is CASSLLGESYNSPLHF. The DNA for the CDR3 is TGTGCCAGCAGCCTATTAGGGGAATCCTATAATTCACCCCTCCACTTT.